The 27 T cell receptor beta chains listed next were all sequenced from one sample in a study of T cells expressing NK-cell markers. TCRdb reprocessed the 5' RACE reads; each CDR3 protein has one entry and no DNA is given. Its table lists 400,000 to 550,000 distinct CDR3 sequences. The sample comprised blood T cells: a sorted CD56 or NKG2C T cell subset, CD4+ or CD8+ T cells, or bulk PBMC T cells (not recorded which). The receptor set was obtained from a woman aged 18-70 years in good health.

This rearrangement joins TRBV20-1 to TRBJ2-7; TCRdb's D call, TRBD1, is unchecked because there is no DNA. The CDR3 spans 13 residues. Germline V gene data show CDR1 as DFQATT and CDR2 as SNEGSKA (reference sequence). CDR3 residues: CSAPRDVTYEQYF.

The gene calls are TRBV10-2 and TRBJ1-5. Looked up from germline, CDR1 is WSHSY and CDR2 is SAAADI. The CDR3 sequence is 16 residues long. CDR3 in amino acids: CATLREGHGSNQPQHF.

The rearrangement uses TRBV5-5 and TRBJ2-1. Germline CDR1 SGHKS, CDR2 YYEKEE (reference sequence). The CDR3 sequence is 13 residues long. CDR3: CASSVGEWGEQFF.

The V gene is TRBV7-6, the J gene TRBJ2-1; TCRdb outputs TRBD2, but without DNA this stays unchecked. This CDR3 is 15 amino acids long. Per the germline V gene, CDR1 is SGHVS and CDR2 is FNYEAQ. The CDR3 loop reads CASSPRPEGVNEQFF.

The chain employs TRBV7-2 and TRBJ1-2; TCRdb's D call, TRBD1, is unchecked because there is no DNA. This CDR3 is 15 amino acids long. Looked up from germline, CDR1 is SGHTA and CDR2 is FQGNSA. CDR3 residues: CASNRDRGRDYGYTF.

The chain carries TRBV12-5 and TRBJ2-1; TCRdb's D call of TRBD1 is untestable without DNA. Per germline, CDR1 LGHNT and CDR2 FRNRAP. CDR3 length: 16 residues. CDR3 sequence reads: CASGLEATLSYNEQFF. Combining the CDR3 with reference TRBV12-5 and TRBJ2-1 gives the whole variable domain DARVTQTPRHKVTEMGQEVTMRCQPILGHNTVFWYRQTMMQGLELLAYFRNRAPLDDSGMPKDRFSAEMPDATLATLKIQPSEPRDSAVYFCASGLEATLSYNEQFFGPGTRLTVL.

The V and J genes are TRBV23-1 and TRBJ2-1; TCRdb lists TRBD2, though no DNA is available to test this call. TRBV23-1 is an ORF; its function is uncertain. The CDR3 is made up of 15 amino acids. The CDR3 here is CASSLFGLAYNEQFF.

This sequence joins TRBV7-2 and TRBJ1-6; TCRdb indicates TRBD1, and absent DNA this call remains unverified. The CDR3 totals 14 residues. Germline CDR1 is SGHTA and CDR2 is FQGNSA. CDR3 amino acids: CASSLGYFGTGLEF.

V usage is TRBV5-1 and J usage is TRBJ1-1. The CDR3 is made up of 15 amino acids. CDR1 and CDR2 (germline): SGHRS, YFSETQ. The CDR3 loop is CASRSGPPVNTEAFF.

V is TRBV20-1 and J is TRBJ2-3; the TRBD2 assignment by TCRdb is unverifiable without DNA. This CDR3 contains 15 residues. Per the germline V gene, CDR1 is DFQATT and CDR2 is SNEGSKA (reference sequence). This CDR3 reads CSASGAGGNTDTQYF.

This rearrangement joins TRBV29-1 to TRBJ2-7; TCRdb outputs TRBD1, but without DNA this stays unchecked. The CDR3 has 13 amino acids. The germline V gene has CDR1 SQVTM and CDR2 ANQGSEA. CDR3 protein: CSVVTGSSYEQYF.

The rearrangement joins TRBV20-1 to TRBJ1-1. The CDR3 contains 12 residues. Germline-derived CDR1 and CDR2 are DFQATT and SNEGSKA (reference sequence). CDR3 amino acids: CSVKGWNTEAFF.

This chain uses TRBV20-1 with TRBJ2-1; the D call from TCRdb, TRBD2, cannot be confirmed without DNA. Germline-derived CDR1 and CDR2 are DFQATT and SNEGSKA (reference sequence). This CDR3 has 15 residues. The chain's CDR3 is CSARPLGGAVNEQFF.

The chain carries TRBV5-4 and TRBJ2-2. The CDR3 is 15 amino acids. CDR1 and CDR2 (germline): SGHNT, YYREEE (reference sequence). The CDR3 loop is CASSWTNRLVGELFF.

This rearrangement joins TRBV20-1 to TRBJ1-1. The CDR3 spans 15 residues. The germline V gene has CDR1 DFQATT and CDR2 SNEGSKA (reference sequence). CDR3 amino acids: CSAREVRGTNTEAFF.

This chain uses TRBV24-1 with TRBJ2-1; TCRdb gives TRBD1 as the D gene, but with no DNA this cannot be confirmed. The CDR3 has 16 residues. Per the germline V gene, CDR1 is KGHDR and CDR2 is SFDVKD. The CDR3 is CATSDPRDPYYNEQFF.

The chain carries TRBV28 and TRBJ2-1; TCRdb reports TRBD1, a call that lacks DNA to check it against. The CDR3 spans 14 residues. CDR1 and CDR2 (germline): MDHEN, SYDVKM. This chain's CDR3 is CASSPPLPETEQFF.

The rearrangement uses TRBV5-5 and TRBJ1-5; the D gene TCRdb calls, TRBD1, cannot be checked with no DNA. The CDR3 has 15 residues. Per the germline V gene, CDR1 is SGHKS and CDR2 is YYEKEE (reference sequence). Here the CDR3 reads CASSPETGDWQPQHF.

The V and J genes are TRBV20-1 and TRBJ1-2. The germline V gene has CDR1 DFQATT and CDR2 SNEGSKA (reference sequence). The CDR3 sequence is 15 residues long. The CDR3 is CSARVLGLLNYGYTF.

The chain couples TRBV9 to TRBJ2-7. Germline CDR1 and CDR2: SGDLS and YYNGEE. The CDR3 loop spans 11 amino acids. This CDR3 is CASSSVGEQYF.

The rearrangement links TRBV29-1 to TRBJ1-1; the D call of TRBD1 rests on TCRdb alone, since no DNA is present to check it. Germline assignment: CDR1 SQVTM and CDR2 ANQGSEA. This CDR3 is 13 amino acids long. Here the CDR3 reads CSVPGQGNTEAFF. The complete variable domain, with remaining parts taken from reference TRBV29-1 and TRBJ1-1, reads SAVISQKPSRDICQRGTSLTIQCQVDSQVTMMFWYRQQPGQSLTLIATANQGSEATYESGFVIDKFPISRPNLTFSTLTVSNMSPEDSSIYLCSVPGQGNTEAFFGQGTRLTVV.

V and J are TRBV6-1 and TRBJ2-5; no DNA is available, so the TRBD1 call from TCRdb remains unchecked. Germline V gene lookup returns CDR1 MNHNS and CDR2 SASEGT. The CDR3 spans 16 residues. The CDR3 loop is CASSLQRTGESETQYF.

J is TRBJ1-6 and V is TRBV20-1; TCRdb selects TRBD1, and the lack of DNA leaves this call unchecked. Germline V gene sequence: CDR1 DFQATT, CDR2 SNEGSKA (reference sequence). This CDR3 comprises 14 residues. CDR3 loop: CSARGTVDNSPLHF.

This chain joins TRBV19 and TRBJ2-7; TCRdb picks TRBD1, but there is no DNA to check that call. The CDR3 length is 14 residues. Per germline, CDR1 LNHDA and CDR2 SQIVND (reference sequence). The CDR3 reads CASSEYRGYYEQYF. Complete variable domain (other parts from reference TRBV19 and TRBJ2-7): DGGITQSPKYLFRKEGQNVTLSCEQNLNHDAMYWYRQDPGQGLRLIYYSQIVNDFQKGDIAEGYSVSREKKESFPLTVTSAQKNPTAFYLCASSEYRGYYEQYFGPGTRLTVT.

The CDR3 region is CAWSVGVAGGYGYTF. This chain links TRBV30 with TRBJ1-2; TCRdb lists TRBD1, though no DNA is available to test this call. Germline V gene lookup returns CDR1 GTSNPN and CDR2 SVGIG (reference sequence). The CDR3 covers 15 residues.

The J gene is TRBJ2-2, the V gene TRBV29-1; lacking DNA, the TRBD2 call made by TCRdb goes unchecked. The CDR3 covers 15 residues. The germline V gene has CDR1 SQVTM and CDR2 ANQGSEA. CDR3 residues: CSVRLAGWKTGELFF.

V is TRBV30 and J is TRBJ2-3. CDR3 length: 13 residues. Germline CDR1 reads GTSNPN; CDR2 reads SVGIG (reference sequence). Here the CDR3 reads CAWSGASTDTQYF.